The 26 T cell receptor beta chains listed next were all sequenced from one sample in a study of T cell clones after liver transplantation. The data were produced by immunoSEQ multiplex PCR, yet TCRdb's version contains in-frame clones alone and is incomplete. This table has around 110,000 clones, 75% to 95% appearing once. Sequenced here: CD4+ T cells from blood, sampled 12 months after liver transplant. These receptors were obtained from a human patient who received a liver transplant. Some T cells may arise from the graft donor.

The J gene is TRBJ1-1, the V gene TRBV5-1; 7 nucleotides agree with TRBD1. The CDR3 length is 13 residues. Germline V gene lookup returns CDR1 SGHRS and CDR2 YFSETQ. Trimming cost V 5 bases and J 4 bases; bases outside gene matches: 5. CDR3 DNA: TGCGCCAGCAGTCTTACAGGGGCCACTGAAGCTTTCTTT. This translates into CASSLTGATEAFF.

In this sample, this clone turned up once. The chain links TRBV2 to TRBJ2-1, with D perhaps matching TRBD1 (5 bases). The CDR3 has 16 residues. Germline values: CDR1 SNHLY, CDR2 FYNNEI. The germline V and J ends were trimmed by 6 bases and 6 bases, with 21 bases remaining between them. The CDR3 coding sequence is TGTGCCAGCAGCCGAAGAGAACAGGCCTTGGGCAATGAGCAGTTCTTC. This codes for CASSRREQALGNEQFF.

The V and J genes are TRBV6-6 and TRBJ2-7; 8 bases are a match to TRBD1. V shed 9 bases and J 3 bases; nucleotides not matched to a gene: 1. Germline V gene lookup returns CDR1 MNHNY and CDR2 SVGAGI (reference sequence). The CDR3 runs to 11 residues. The CDR3 loop reads CASGQGYEQYF. The CDR3 bases are TGTGCCAGTGGACAGGGCTACGAGCAGTACTTC.

The V call is TRBV5-1, the J call TRBJ2-1; 7 nucleotides line up with TRBD2. Germline lookup yields CDR1 SGHRS and CDR2 YFSETQ. The CDR3 is made up of 16 amino acids. The J segment lost 0 bases and the V segment lost 4 bases, leaving 7 bases of the junction unmatched. The CDR3 region has the DNA TGCGCCAGCAGCCGGACTTCTAGCGGCTCCTACAATGAGCAGTTCTTC. Amino acids: CASSRTSSGSYNEQFF.

The rearrangement links TRBV11-3 to TRBJ2-7; no definite D call. V was pared by 1 base and J by 4 bases, with 2 bases between. Germline loops: CDR1 SGHNT, CDR2 YENEEA. The CDR3 spans 11 residues. The DNA for the CDR3 is TGTGCCAGCAGCTTAGTTTACGAGCAGTACTTC. Protein product: CASSLVYEQYF.

V is TRBV14 and J is TRBJ2-1; 10 positions agree with TRBD2. Trimming removed 3 bases from V and 3 bases from J; junction bases left unmatched: 8. From germline, CDR1 is SGHDN and CDR2 FVKESK. The length of the CDR3 is 17 residues. CDR3 sequence: CASSHTGTSAYYNEQFF. In nucleotides, the CDR3 is TGTGCCAGCAGCCATACCGGGACTAGCGCGTACTACAATGAGCAGTTCTTC.

In this sample, this clone turned up once. The gene calls are TRBV18 and TRBJ2-7; 8 nucleotides agree with TRBD1. Germline trimming cut 4 bases from V and 6 bases from J; bases unmatched to any gene: 11. The CDR3 loop spans 15 amino acids. Per germline, CDR1 KGHSH and CDR2 LQKENI. The CDR3 reads CASSLNDRGDTEQYF. As DNA, the CDR3 is TGTGCCAGCTCACTTAATGACAGGGGTGATACCGAGCAGTACTTC.

DNA for the CDR3: TGTGCCAGCAGGAGCGGGAGGGCCGTCTCCGGGGAGCTGTTTTTT. It is translated as CASRSGRAVSGELFF. The chain has TRBV27 and TRBJ2-2, with 10 bases that match TRBD2. CDR3 size: 15 residues. Germline V lookup: CDR1 MNHEY, CDR2 SMNVEV (reference sequence). Losses at the gene ends were 6 bases for V and 6 bases for J; bases not matched to a gene: 7.

The V and J genes are TRBV27 and TRBJ2-7; D ambiguous. The V gene lost 2 bases and the J gene lost 3 bases, with 14 bases spanning the gap. Germline V gene lookup returns CDR1 MNHEY and CDR2 SMNVEV (reference sequence). The CDR3 runs to 15 residues. The CDR3 loop is CASSLRLVGSYEQYF. The CDR3 nucleotides are TGTGCCAGCAGTTTACGCCTCGTAGGTAGCTACGAGCAGTACTTC.

The rearrangement joins TRBV2 to TRBJ1-2; 10 bases align to TRBD1. Germline assignment: CDR1 SNHLY and CDR2 FYNNEI. The CDR3 extends over 13 amino acids. V gave up 8 bases and J gave up 5 bases; unmatched junction bases: 5. CDR3 nucleotides: TGTGCCAGCCGGGACAGGGGCCCTTATGGCTACACCTTC. This gives the protein CASRDRGPYGYTF.

The CDR3 region is CASSPRLAGAETQYF. As DNA, the CDR3 is TGTGCCAGCAGCCCCCGACTAGCGGGAGCAGAGACCCAGTACTTC. J is TRBJ2-5 and V is TRBV11-2; the match to TRBD2 covers 12 bases. Germline V gives CDR1 SGHAT, CDR2 FQNNGV. CDR3 length: 15 amino acids. Trimming at V came to 5 bases and at J to 4 bases, leaving 5 bases not matched to a gene. Drawing the rest from reference TRBV11-2 and TRBJ2-5, the complete variable domain is EAGVAQSPRYKIIEKRQSVAFWCNPISGHATLYWYQQILGQGPKLLIQFQNNGVVDDSQLPKDRFSAERLKGVDSTLKIQPAKLEDSAVYLCASSPRLAGAETQYFGPGTRLLVL.

The rearrangement links TRBV7-8 to TRBJ1-2, with unresolved D. This CDR3 spans 12 amino acids. CDR1 is SGHVS, CDR2 FQNEAQ, per germline. V gave up 5 bases and J gave up 3 bases, with 7 bases separating them. The CDR3 region has the DNA TGTGCCAGCAGCGATGACTACTATGGCTACACCTTC. Protein sequence: CASSDDYYGYTF.

The chain couples TRBV30 to TRBJ1-2, with D perhaps TRBD1 (6 bases). Trimming cost V 7 bases and J 4 bases, with 16 bases left between them. CDR1 GTSNPN and CDR2 SVGIG come from the germline V gene (reference sequence). The CDR3 runs to 13 residues. Written as DNA, the CDR3 is TGTGCCTATCACCCCAGGGGCGGCTATGGCTACACCTTC. Protein: CAYHPRGGYGYTF.

This chain joins TRBV9 and TRBJ2-3; D ambiguous. Deletions cut 4 bases from V and 3 bases from J, with 12 bases between. The CDR3 contains 14 residues. Germline V gives CDR1 SGDLS, CDR2 YYNGEE. CDR3 in amino acids: CASSSQSRTDTQYF. As DNA, the CDR3 is TGTGCCAGCAGCTCCCAGAGCAGAACAGATACGCAGTATTTT.

The genes are TRBV18 and TRBJ1-3; the D gene is possibly TRBD1 (5 bases). The CDR3 contains 18 residues. The V gene lost 3 bases and the J gene lost 0 bases, with 18 bases spanning the gap. Germline CDR1 and CDR2: KGHSH and LQKENI. The CDR3 region is CASSPILGGTDSGNTIYF. Written as DNA, the CDR3 is TGTGCCAGCTCACCGATCCTTGGGGGGACCGACTCTGGAAACACCATATATTTT.

The chain employs TRBV7-2 and TRBJ2-7, with D uncertain. The V and J ends lost 2 bases and 2 bases respectively, with 10 bases between them. Germline values: CDR1 SGHTA, CDR2 FQGNSA. The length of the CDR3 is 14 residues. CDR3 DNA: TGTGCCAGCAGCTTATCCCCTAGGGCCTACGAGCAGTACTTC. This gives the protein CASSLSPRAYEQYF.

The V gene is TRBV18, the J gene TRBJ2-3, with D hard to call. This CDR3 region has 13 residues. V was shortened by 0 bases and J by 3 bases, with 4 bases between the two germline ends. The germline gives CDR1 KGHSH, CDR2 LQKENI. The CDR3 DNA reads TGTGCCAGCTCACCACCGACGACAGATACGCAGTATTTT. Translating gives CASSPPTTDTQYF.

The rearrangement uses TRBV28 and TRBJ2-7; 10 positions match TRBD2. CDR3 length: 16 amino acids. V shed 10 bases and J 4 bases; nucleotides not matched to a gene: 16. Germline CDR1 reads MDHEN; CDR2 reads SYDVKM. DNA of the CDR3: TGTGCCACCCTCAGGAGGGGCGGGACTAGCGTTTACGAGCAGTACTTC. Protein: CATLRRGGTSVYEQYF. Complete variable domain (other parts from reference TRBV28 and TRBJ2-7): DVKVTQSSRYLVKRTGEKVFLECVQDMDHENMFWYRQDPGLGLRLIYFSYDVKMKEKGDIPEGYSVSREKKERFSLILESASTNQTSMYLCATLRRGGTSVYEQYFGPGTRLTVT.

The CDR3 loop reads CASSGFIAAEAFF. Here the CDR3 DNA reads TGTGCCAGCAGTGGGTTTATAGCCGCTGAAGCTTTCTTT. The J gene is TRBJ1-1, the V gene TRBV25-1; no clear D gene. The length of the CDR3 is 13 residues. CDR1 is MGHDK, CDR2 SYGVNS, per germline. The V end lost 4 bases, the J end lost 6 bases, and 12 bases lay between the germline ends.

This rearrangement joins TRBV5-1 to TRBJ1-4, with D unclear. The CDR3 is 15 residues long. CDR1 SGHRS and CDR2 YFSETQ come from the germline V gene. The germline V and J ends were trimmed by 4 bases and 2 bases, with 12 bases remaining between them. CDR3 loop: CASSIGPNTNEKLFF. The CDR3, as DNA: TGCGCCAGCAGCATCGGACCGAACACTAATGAAAAACTGTTTTTT.

This rearrangement joins TRBV5-6 to TRBJ2-7; D uncertain. CDR3 length: 14 residues. Germline CDR1 SGHDT, CDR2 YYEEEE. Trimming pared 0 bases from V and 0 bases from J, leaving 7 bases between. In nucleotides, the CDR3 is TGTGCCAGCAGCTTGGAGGTAGGCTCCTACGAGCAGTACTTC. The encoded protein is CASSLEVGSYEQYF.

This clone has only one observation. This chain connects TRBV7-2 to TRBJ2-7, with no clear D. Germline assignment: CDR1 SGHTA and CDR2 FQGNSA. The CDR3 extends over 13 amino acids. Trimming removed 4 bases from V and 6 bases from J, with 13 bases in between. The CDR3 bases are TGTGCCAGCAGCTCCGGTCTTAGGGTCGAGCAGTACTTC. Residues: CASSSGLRVEQYF.

The chain is built from TRBV21-1 and TRBJ1-1. TRBV21-1 is recorded as a pseudogene. The CDR3 covers 15 residues. The CDR3 sequence is CASRNRDSSVTEAFF. Here the CDR3 DNA reads TGTGCCAGCAGAAACCGGGACTCTTCTGTCACTGAAGCTTTCTTT.

In this sample, this clone turned up once. The J gene is TRBJ2-2, the V gene TRBV7-2; 11 positions match TRBD1. Germline CDR1 is SGHTA and CDR2 is FQGNSA. V shed 5 bases, J shed 3 bases, and the junction held 5 bases outside the gene matches. This CDR3 has 16 amino acids. The CDR3 sequence: CASSRRTGGDTGELFF. The CDR3 DNA sequence: TGTGCCAGCAGCAGGCGGACAGGGGGCGACACCGGGGAGCTGTTTTTT.

This clone was counted between two and nine times. The rearrangement joins TRBV5-1 to TRBJ1-5; possible D gene TRBD1, 5 bases. V shed 5 bases and J shed 7 bases, with 13 bases lying between them. Per germline, CDR1 SGHRS and CDR2 YFSETQ. This CDR3 comprises 13 residues. This chain's CDR3 is CASREDMGQPQHF. CDR3 DNA: TGCGCCAGCAGGGAGGACATGGGCCAGCCCCAGCATTTT.

V and J are TRBV6-6 and TRBJ2-5; TRBD1 agrees at 7 bases. Per germline, CDR1 MNHNY and CDR2 SVGAGI (reference sequence). The CDR3 contains 15 residues. The J segment lost 5 bases and the V segment lost 6 bases, leaving 12 bases of the junction unmatched. The CDR3 region is CASRPLPLQGETQYF. DNA for the CDR3: TGTGCCAGCAGACCCCTCCCTTTACAGGGGGAGACCCAGTACTTC.